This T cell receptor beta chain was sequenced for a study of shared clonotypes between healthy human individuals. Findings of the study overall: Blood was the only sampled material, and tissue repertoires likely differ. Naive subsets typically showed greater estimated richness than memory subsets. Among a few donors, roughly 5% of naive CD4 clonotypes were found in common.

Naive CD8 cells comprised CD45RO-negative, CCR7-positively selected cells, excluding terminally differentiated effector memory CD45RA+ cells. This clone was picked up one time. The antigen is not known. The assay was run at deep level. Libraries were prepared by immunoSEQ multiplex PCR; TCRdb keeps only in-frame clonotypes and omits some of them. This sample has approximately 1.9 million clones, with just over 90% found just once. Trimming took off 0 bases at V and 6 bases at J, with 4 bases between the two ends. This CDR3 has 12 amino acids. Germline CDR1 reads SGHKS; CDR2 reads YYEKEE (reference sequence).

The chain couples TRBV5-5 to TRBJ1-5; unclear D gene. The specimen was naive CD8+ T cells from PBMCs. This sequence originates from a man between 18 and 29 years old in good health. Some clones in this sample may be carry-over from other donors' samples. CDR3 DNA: TGTGCCAGCAGCTTGGAGGGTCAGCCCCAGCATTTT. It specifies CASSLEGQPQHF.